This T cell receptor beta chain was found in a study of blood T cell repertoires in COVID-19. Study-level background: In each case, the material was cDNA or gDNA derived from T cells, B-cell-depleted T cells, or PBMCs.

CDR3 length: 14 residues. Germline CDR1 LNHDA, CDR2 SQIVND (reference sequence). V shed 6 bases and J 8 bases; nucleotides not matched to a gene: 7. Participants were aged about 18 to 90 years from about 25 US areas. Among Cohort 3 donors, those recovered had two negative PCRs, clearance, or symptom resolution. In the original workflow: Amplification of reference gene primers was used by the study to estimate nucleated cell counts. The method was immunoSEQ multiplex PCR; TCRdb's version includes in-frame clones alone and lacks a portion of them. The D gene and trimming were derived from the DNA, and the V and J assignments and clone size from that table. The sample yields 220,000 or so clones, over 65% seen once.

This clonotype was obtained from a woman aged 55-69 years who had recovered from COVID-19. The sample was PBMCs or T cells enriched from blood (not recorded which). The V and J genes are TRBV19 and TRBJ1-4; 9 bases match TRBD1. CDR3 sequence reads: CASSPGQGGEKLFF. The CDR3 coding sequence is TGTGCCAGTAGCCCGGGACAGGGAGGGGAAAAACTGTTTTTT.